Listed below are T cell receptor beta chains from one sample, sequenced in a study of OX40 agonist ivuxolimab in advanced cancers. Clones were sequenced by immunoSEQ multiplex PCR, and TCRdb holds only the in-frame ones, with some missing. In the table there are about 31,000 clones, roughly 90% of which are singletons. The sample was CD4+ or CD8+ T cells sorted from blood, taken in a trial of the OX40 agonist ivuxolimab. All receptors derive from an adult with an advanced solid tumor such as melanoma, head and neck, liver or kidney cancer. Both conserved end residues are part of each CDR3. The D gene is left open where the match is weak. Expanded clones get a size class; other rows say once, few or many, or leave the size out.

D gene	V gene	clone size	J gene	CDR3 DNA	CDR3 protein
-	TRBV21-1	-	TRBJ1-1	TGTGCCAGCAGCAAACCGGGCAAAATCAACACTGAAGCTTTCTTT	CASSKPGKINTEAFF
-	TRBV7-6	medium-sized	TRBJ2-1	TGTGCCAGCAGCTCGGAGGTGGGGAATGAGCAGTTCTTC	CASSSEVGNEQFF
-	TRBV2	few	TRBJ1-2	TGTGCCATTACGACCGGGGGGAACTATGGCTACACCTTC	CAITTGGNYGYTF
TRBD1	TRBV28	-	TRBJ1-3	TGTGCCAGCAGTTCGTTCAGATGGGACAGGGACTCTGGAAACACCATATATTTT	CASSSFRWDRDSGNTIYF
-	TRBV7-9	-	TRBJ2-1	TGTGCCAGCAGCTCCGAAGTAATCTATTATGAGCAGTTCTTC	CASSSEVIYYEQFF
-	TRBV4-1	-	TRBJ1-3	TGCGCCAGCAGCCACCCCAACGGGAACTCTGGAAACACCATATATTTT	CASSHPNGNSGNTIYF
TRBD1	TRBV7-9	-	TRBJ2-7	TGTGCCAGCAGCATATGGACAGGGGGCTACGAGCAGTACTTC	CASSIWTGGYEQYF
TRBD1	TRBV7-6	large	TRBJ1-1	TGTGCCAGCAGCCTATCCGCAGGGGGCTTGAGGGAATTCACTGAAGCTTTCTTT	CASSLSAGGLREFTEAFF
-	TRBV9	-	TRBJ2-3	TGTGCCAGCAGCGCTAGCGGAGGGGGGGGGACAGATACGCAGTATTTT	CASSASGGGGTDTQYF
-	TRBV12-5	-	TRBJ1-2	TGTGCTAGTGGTTTCGATCTATATGGCTACACCTTC	CASGFDLYGYTF
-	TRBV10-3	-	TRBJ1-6	TGTGCCATCAGTGAGTCAGGGGTGTATAATTCACCCCTCCACTTT	CAISESGVYNSPLHF
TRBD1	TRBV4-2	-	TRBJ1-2	TGTGCCAGCAGCCCAAGACAGGGGCTGAACTATGGCTACACCTTC	CASSPRQGLNYGYTF
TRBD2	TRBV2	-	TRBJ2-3	TGTGCCAGCAGTGGGCTAGCGGGGGGGTCAGATACGCAGTATTTT	CASSGLAGGSDTQYF
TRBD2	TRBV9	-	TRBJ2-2	TGTGCCAGCAGCGTACCTCGGGAGGGGCCAAACACCGGGGAGCTGTTTTTT	CASSVPREGPNTGELFF
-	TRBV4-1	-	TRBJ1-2	TGCGCCAGCAGCCAAGGGAGCGAAATCGCTAACTATGGCTACACCTTC	CASSQGSEIANYGYTF
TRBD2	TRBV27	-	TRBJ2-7	TGTGCCAGCAGTGCGTCTCTAGCGGGGGGCGTCGACGAGCAGTACTTC	CASSASLAGGVDEQYF
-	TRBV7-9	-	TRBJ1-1	TGTGCCAGTCGAGATAGGGTTGCGAACACTGAAGCTTTCTTT	CASRDRVANTEAFF
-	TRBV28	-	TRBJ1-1	TGTGCCAGCAGTTTATCGGAGGGAGCCATGAACACTGAAGCTTTCTTT	CASSLSEGAMNTEAFF
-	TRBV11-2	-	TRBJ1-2	TGTGCCAGCAGCTTATCGGCAGGCGAAGGCTACACCTTC	CASSLSAGEGYTF
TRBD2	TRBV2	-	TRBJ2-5	TGTGCCAGCAGTGGACTAGCAGAACAAGAGACCCAGTACTTC	CASSGLAEQETQYF
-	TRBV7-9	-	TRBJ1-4	TGTGCCAGCAGCTTGTCGGGGGAGGATAATGAAAAACTGTTTTTT	CASSLSGEDNEKLFF
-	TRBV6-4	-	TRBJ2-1	TGTGCCAGCAGTGACTCAGGCGGCTACAATGAGCAGTTCTTC	CASSDSGGYNEQFF
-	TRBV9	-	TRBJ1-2	TGTGCCAGCAGCGTCCACAGGGAGAGTCCCAACTATGGCTACACCTTC	CASSVHRESPNYGYTF
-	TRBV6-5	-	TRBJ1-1	TGTGCCAGCAGTTACTCTATCCGGGGGAACACTGAAGCTTTCTTT	CASSYSIRGNTEAFF
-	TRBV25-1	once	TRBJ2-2	TGTGCGGGGGGCGAAGGGGAGCTGTTTTTT	CAGGEGELFF
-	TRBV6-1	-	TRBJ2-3	TGTGCCAGCAGTGGGAACCCGACCGGGGCAGATACGCAGTATTTT	CASSGNPTGADTQYF
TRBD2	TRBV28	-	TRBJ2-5	TGTGCCAGCAAGTTCTGGGCGGGAGTCCAAGAGACCCAGTACTTC	CASKFWAGVQETQYF
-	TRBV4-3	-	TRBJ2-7	TGCGCCAGCAGCCAAGACCTCGCAGTTCGGCCTTACGAGCAGTACTTC	CASSQDLAVRPYEQYF
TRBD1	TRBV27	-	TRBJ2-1	TGTGCCAGCGGGGGACAGCACTACAATGAGCAGTTCTTC	CASGGQHYNEQFF
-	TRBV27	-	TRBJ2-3	TGTGCCAGCACCCTACAGGTGGGAAATACGCAGTATTTT	CASTLQVGNTQYF
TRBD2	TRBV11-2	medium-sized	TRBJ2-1	TGTGCCAGCAGCACCCCGGCGGGGGGGCAGGGCAATGAGCAGTTCTTC	CASSTPAGGQGNEQFF
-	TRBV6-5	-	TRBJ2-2	TGTGCCAGCAGTTACTCGACCGGGGAGCTGTTTTTT	CASSYSTGELFF
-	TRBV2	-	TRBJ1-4	TGTGCCAGCACTCCCCCGGGACCTAATGAAAAACTGTTTTTT	CASTPPGPNEKLFF
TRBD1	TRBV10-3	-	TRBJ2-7	TGTGCCATCTGGACAGGCCCACCGTACGAGCAGTACTTC	CAIWTGPPYEQYF
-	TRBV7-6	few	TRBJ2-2	TGTGCCAGCAGCCCCGGGGGTCGGGTGTTTTTT	CASSPGGRVFF
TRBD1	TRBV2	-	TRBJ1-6	TGTGCCAGCAAAGGGGGCAGGGGCTCCTATAATTCACCCCTCCACTTT	CASKGGRGSYNSPLHF
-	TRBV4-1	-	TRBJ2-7	TGCGCCAGCAGCCCCTACCTGGGGAACCCAACTCAGTACTTC	CASSPYLGNPTQYF
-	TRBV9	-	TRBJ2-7	TGTGCCAGCAGCGAAGACAGTAACTACGAGCAGTACTTC	CASSEDSNYEQYF
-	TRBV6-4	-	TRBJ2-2	TGTGCCAGCAGTCGAGGGTATGGCACCGGGGAGCTGTTTTTT	CASSRGYGTGELFF
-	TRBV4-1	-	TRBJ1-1	TGCGCCAGCAGCCAAAACATCTTGAACACTGAAGCTTTCTTT	CASSQNILNTEAFF
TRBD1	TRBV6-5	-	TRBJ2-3	TGTGCCAGCAGTCACCGGGACAGAGGCACAGATACGCAGTATTTT	CASSHRDRGTDTQYF
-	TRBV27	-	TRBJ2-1	TGTGCCAGCAGTGAAGTGCTCGGATACAATGAGCAGTTCTTC	CASSEVLGYNEQFF
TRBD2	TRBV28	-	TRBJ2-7	TGTGCCAGCAGCCCCACTAGCGGTTCCTCCTACGAGCAGTACTTC	CASSPTSGSSYEQYF
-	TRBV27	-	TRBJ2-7	TGTGCCAGCAGTTTAGTTGAGGCCAGGGCCTACGAGCAGTACTTC	CASSLVEARAYEQYF
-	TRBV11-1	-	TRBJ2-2	TGTGCCAGCAGCTTAATTCAGGGGGGCGTGGAGCTGTTTTTT	CASSLIQGGVELFF
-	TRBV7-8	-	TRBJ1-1	TGTGCCAGCAGCTTTGCTGGGGGCACAAAAACTGAAGCTTTCTTT	CASSFAGGTKTEAFF
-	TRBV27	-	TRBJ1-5	TGTGCCAGCAGGGGAGGTCCGTTGGGCAATCAGCCCCAGCATTTT	CASRGGPLGNQPQHF
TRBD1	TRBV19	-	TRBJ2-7	TGTGCCAGTAGTCGAGGGTGGGGACAGGGAGTGCGGTCCTACGAGCAGTACTTC	CASSRGWGQGVRSYEQYF
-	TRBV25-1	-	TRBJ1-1	TGTGCCAGCAGTACGGCCAGAGAAGCTTTCTTT	CASSTAREAFF
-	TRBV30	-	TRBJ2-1	TGTGCCTGGAGGATGAGTTATGAGCAGTTCTTC	CAWRMSYEQFF
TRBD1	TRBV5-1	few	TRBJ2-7	TGCGCCAGCAGCTATACCGGGACAGGGGACGAGCAGTACTTC	CASSYTGTGDEQYF
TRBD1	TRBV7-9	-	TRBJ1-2	TGTGCCAGCAGCTACCGGGACAGTAACTATGGCTACACCTTC	CASSYRDSNYGYTF
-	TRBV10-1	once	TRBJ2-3	TGCGCCAGCAGTGAGTCGACGGTAGCAGGAGATACGCAGTATTTT	CASSESTVAGDTQYF
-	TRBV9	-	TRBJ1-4	TGTGCCAGCAGCGTAGACAACAGTGCAACTAATGAAAAACTGTTTTTT	CASSVDNSATNEKLFF
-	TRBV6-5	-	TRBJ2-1	TGTGCCAGCAGCCAGGGACACCACTCCTACAATGAGCAGTTCTTC	CASSQGHHSYNEQFF
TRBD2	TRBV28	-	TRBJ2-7	TGTGCCAGCAGCCTGCCACGGCTAGCGGTCCCCTACGAGCAGTACTTC	CASSLPRLAVPYEQYF
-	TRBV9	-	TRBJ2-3	TGTGCCAGCAGCCTCACGGGGGAGTGGTCAGATACGCAGTATTTT	CASSLTGEWSDTQYF
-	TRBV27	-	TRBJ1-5	TGTGCCAGCAGTTTATCCTTCCAGGCTAGCAATCAGCCCCAGCATTTT	CASSLSFQASNQPQHF
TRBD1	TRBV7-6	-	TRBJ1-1	TGTGCCAGCACAACTGACAGGGGCAAGGGCACTGAAGCTTTCTTT	CASTTDRGKGTEAFF
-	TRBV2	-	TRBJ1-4	TGTGCCAGCAGTGAAGGCCGAAATGAAAAACTGTTTTTT	CASSEGRNEKLFF